There are many counts of the clone carrying this TCR beta chain. The sample comes from a study of blood T cells in healthy people across ages. The length of the CDR3 is 15 residues. CDR1 SGHRS and CDR2 YFSETQ come from the germline V gene. V dropped 0 bases and J dropped 0 bases, with 8 bases sitting between them. A J-beta primer mix and a sample-barcoded 5' primer were used in a second PCR of roughly 6 to 11 cycles. TCRdb fed the 5' RACE reads into MiXCR, producing one record per CDR3 protein. Among just under 750,000 distinct CDR3 sequences listed, around a fifth were seen once. The J gene is TRBJ2-3, the V gene TRBV5-1; D remains ambiguous. The TCR originated in a man between 65 and 80 years old in good health. The sequenced material came from blood. CDR3 in amino acids: CASSLEAASTDTQYF. As DNA, the CDR3 is TGCGCCAGCAGCTTGGAGGCAGCTAGCACAGATACGCAGTATTTT. Full variable domain (missing parts from reference TRBV5-1 and TRBJ2-3): KAGVTQTPRYLIKTRGQQVTLSCSPISGHRSVSWYQQTPGQGLQFLFEYFSETQRNKGNFPGRFSGRQFSNSRSEMNVSTLELGDSALYLCASSLEAASTDTQYFGPGTRLTVL.